This TCR beta chain was found in a study of blood T cell repertoires in COVID-19 (dated by TCRdb to between 2020 and 2021). With respect to the entire study: Samples from collaborators originated in the United States, Italy and Spain and spanned both the acute and convalescent phases of COVID-19. The material from the prospective study consisted of cDNA or gDNA derived from T cells, B-cell-depleted T cells, or PBMCs. Deeply sampled blood TCRbeta repertoires from subjects exposed to, actively infected with, or recovered from COVID-19 were included in the dataset. The repertoires were released in a freely available public database intended as a resource for research on the immune response to SARS-CoV-2. Samples came from the ongoing ImmuneRACE study (first 160 participants) plus 1,254 subjects from 6 global collaborators. A de-identified subject ID, COVID-19 status, age in years and sex were almost always included in the sample metadata. Where HLA class I and class II types were available, the types were taken from metadata supplied by the sample provider, not from assay-based typing.

A note on this clone: Its antigen target is currently unknown. The input lacks base qualities; no much larger clone sits a single base away.

Whole blood was collected in K2EDTA tubes by collaborating institutions according to the institutions' own protocols. For TCRbeta analysis, collaborators shipped samples in one of three forms: frozen whole blood, isolated PBMCs, or DNA extracted from either of those sample types. What the work shows at the level of the full study, not this receptor alone: The quantity of clinical and demographic metadata differed by source and by participant and was supplied without curation.

The immunoSEQ Assay, a bias-controlled multiplex PCR, was used to amplify TCRbeta CDR3 regions from genomic DNA. On the authors' methods: The number of nucleated cells in each sample was estimated by amplification of reference gene primers within the assay. Sequence reads were collapsed and filtered to measure the absolute abundance of every unique TCRbeta CDR3 rearrangement. For each sample, productive Simpson clonality was calculated as the square root of Simpson's diversity index across productive rearrangements. Sourced from immuneACCESS, this table was stored by TCRdb with only in-frame sequences that have V and J called. A share of the clones is absent; for the studies checked, an unresolved V gene accounts for under half, and the remainder has no known explanation. That table supplies the V and J calls and clone size; D and trimming were determined from the DNA. Present in this sample are about 80,000 clones, roughly 85% of which were seen just once. Together, the top ten hold about a third of the sample.

This clonotype was obtained from a woman aged 70-85 years with acute or convalescent COVID-19. The sequencing sample was made of peripheral blood.

The DNA is TGTGCCAGTAGTTTTTTTTCGGTCACAGATACGCAGTATTTT. Translated, it reads CASSFFSVTDTQYF. Recombination joined TRBV19 with TRBJ2-3, with an unclear D gene assignment. Taken from the germline V gene (reference sequence), the CDR1 and CDR2 loops are LNHDA and SQIVND. Trimming at the junction amounts to 5 bases on V and 2 bases on J, and the germline ends lie 11 bases apart. The CDR3 spans 14 residues, from the cysteine through the phenylalanine. Of the read, only the CDR3 DNA is kept; its 42 bases are in frame from base 1.